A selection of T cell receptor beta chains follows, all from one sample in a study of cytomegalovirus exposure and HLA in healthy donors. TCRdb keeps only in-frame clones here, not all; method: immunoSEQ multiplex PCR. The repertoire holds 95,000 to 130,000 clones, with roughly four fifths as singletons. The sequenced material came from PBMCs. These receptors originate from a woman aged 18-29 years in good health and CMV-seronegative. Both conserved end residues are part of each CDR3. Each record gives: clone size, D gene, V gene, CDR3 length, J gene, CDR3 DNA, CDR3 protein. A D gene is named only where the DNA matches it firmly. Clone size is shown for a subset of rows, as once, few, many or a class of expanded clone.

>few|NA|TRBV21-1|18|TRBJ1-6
TGTGCCAGCAGCAAAGCGCGATTCTTCAGGACAGCGCGTTCACCCCTCCACTTT
CASSKARFFRTARSPLHF
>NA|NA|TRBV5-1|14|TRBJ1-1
TGCGCCAGCAGCTTGACAGGGCAGAACACTGAAGCTTTCTTT
CASSLTGQNTEAFF
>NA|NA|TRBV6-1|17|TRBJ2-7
TGTGCCAGCAGTGAACCTACCGGTCCGGTAAGCTCCTACGAGCAGTACTTC
CASSEPTGPVSSYEQYF
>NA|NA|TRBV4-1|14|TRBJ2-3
TGCGCCAGCAGCCAAGTCGGGATAGGGGATACGCAGTATTTT
CASSQVGIGDTQYF
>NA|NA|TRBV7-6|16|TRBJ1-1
TGTGCCAGCAGCTTACTCCGGGGGGAAGGGAACACTGAAGCTTTCTTT
CASSLLRGEGNTEAFF
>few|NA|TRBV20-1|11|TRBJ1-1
TGCAGGGCCCAAGCAGGAACTGAAGCTTTCTTT
CRAQAGTEAFF
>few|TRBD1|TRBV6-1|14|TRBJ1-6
TGTGCCAGCAGACGACAGGGATCTAATTCACCCCTCCACTTT
CASRRQGSNSPLHF
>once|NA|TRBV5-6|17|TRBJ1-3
TGTGCCAGCAGCTTGAGCCCCAGGGTCTGGGGTGGAAACACCATATATTTT
CASSLSPRVWGGNTIYF
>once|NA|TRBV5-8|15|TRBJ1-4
TGTGCCAGCAGCAGGAATATAGGTTTAGCTGAAAAACTGTTTTTT
CASSRNIGLAEKLFF
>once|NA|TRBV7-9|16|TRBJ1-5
TGTGCCAGCAGCTTATTCGGACAGTCAAGCAATCAGCCCCAGCATTTT
CASSLFGQSSNQPQHF
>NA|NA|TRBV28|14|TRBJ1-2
TGTGCCAGCAGTTTATTGGGGGGTATCGTCGGCTACACCTTC
CASSLLGGIVGYTF
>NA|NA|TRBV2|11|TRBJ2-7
TGTGCCAGCAGTGAAATCAACGAGCAGTACTTC
CASSEINEQYF
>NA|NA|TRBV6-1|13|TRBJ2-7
TGTGCCACCAGGTCGGGTGAGAGGTACGAGCAGTACTTC
CATRSGERYEQYF
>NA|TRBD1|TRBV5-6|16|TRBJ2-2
TGTGCCAGCAGCGCCACAGGGGGCCTGAACACCGGGGAGCTGTTTTTT
CASSATGGLNTGELFF
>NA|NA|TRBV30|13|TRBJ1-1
TGTGCCTTGGAGGGGTTTAGGAGCACTGAAGCTTTCTTT
CALEGFRSTEAFF
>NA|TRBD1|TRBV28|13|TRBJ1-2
TGTGCCAGCAGAGGGGACAGCTACTATGGCTACACCTTC
CASRGDSYYGYTF
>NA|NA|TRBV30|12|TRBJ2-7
TGTGCCTGCCGTCTGATAACTGGAGCGCAGTACTTC
CACRLITGAQYF
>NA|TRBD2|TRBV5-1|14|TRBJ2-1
TGCGCCAGCAGCTGGACTAGCGGGGACAATGAGCAGTTCTTC
CASSWTSGDNEQFF
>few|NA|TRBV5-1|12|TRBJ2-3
TGCGCCAGCAGCTTGTCTGGGACTGGGGAGTATTTT
CASSLSGTGEYF
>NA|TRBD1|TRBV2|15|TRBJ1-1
TGTGCCAGCGCCGGGACAGGGGGCGCGAACACTGAAGCTTTCTTT
CASAGTGGANTEAFF
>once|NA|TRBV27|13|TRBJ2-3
TGTGCCAGCAGCCTGGCTAGCACAGATACGCAGTATTTT
CASSLASTDTQYF
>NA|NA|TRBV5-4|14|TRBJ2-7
TGTGCCAGCAGCTTGGACAGCCGCCGGGGCGAGCAGTACTTC
CASSLDSRRGEQYF
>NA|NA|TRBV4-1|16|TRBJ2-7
TGCGCCAGCAGCCAACCCCTGGGTAGCGGAGTTTACGAGCAGTACTTC
CASSQPLGSGVYEQYF
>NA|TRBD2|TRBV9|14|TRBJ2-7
TGTGCCAGCAGCCCTAGCGGGGGGTCCCTCGAGCAGTACTTC
CASSPSGGSLEQYF